This T cell receptor beta chain is from a study of OX40 agonist ivuxolimab in advanced cancers. At the level of the study: The patients' treatment was ivuxolimab, an agonistic anti-OX40 (CD134) antibody.

Here immunoSEQ multiplex PCR was the method, and the copy in TCRdb shows in-frame clones only, minus some. The sample has 40,000 or so clones; about 82% are singletons. Germline CDR1 and CDR2: MNHEY and SMNVEV (reference sequence). This CDR3 contains 15 residues. Trimming removed 6 bases from V and 4 bases from J, with 15 bases in between. Blood sampling was done at baseline, cycle 4 day 1, and cycle 7 day 1. With respect to this clone: Its target is unknown.

General study findings and limits: Patients with a partial response at 0.1-3.0 mg/kg had among the lowest clonal expansion. Averaging showed that CD8+ T cells had more expanded clones than CD4+ did.

This TCR was sampled from an adult with an advanced solid tumor such as melanoma, head and neck, liver or kidney cancer. The sample consisted of CD4+ or CD8+ T cells sorted from blood, taken in a trial of the OX40 agonist ivuxolimab. V gene TRBV27 combines with J gene TRBJ1-4; a weak D match, TRBD1 (5 bases). CDR3 sequence (DNA): TGTGCCAGCAGCCGACGTCAGGGTGGTAATGAAAAACTGTTTTTT. It translates to CASSRRQGGNEKLFF.